The present T cell receptor (beta chain) was sequenced within a study of shared clonotypes between healthy human individuals. Assay used: immunoSEQ multiplex PCR; TCRdb lists only in-frame clones, some missing. The data show some 1.5 million clones, with 95% to 99% seen just once and 0.4% to 0.55% held by the top ten. Notes on the study in general: Tissue TCR repertoires likely differ from these blood-only repertoires.

Concerning this clone itself: Its antigen is not known.

The split of CD4+ cells yielded CD45RA+ naive and CD45RA-negative memory subsets. V gave up 1 base and J gave up 8 bases, with 11 bases separating them. The CDR3 length is 13 residues. From germline, CDR1 is SGHDN and CDR2 FVKESK. This chain joins TRBV14 and TRBJ1-2; the D is unclear. The sample consisted of naive CD4+ T cells sorted from blood. Subset described: CD45RA+ positively selected. This receptor was taken from a man under 40 in good health. The CDR3: CASSQAHGWGYTF. In DNA, the CDR3 is TGTGCCAGCAGCCAAGCCCACGGCTGGGGCTACACCTTC.